These 27 T cell receptor beta chains came from one sample sequenced in a study of T cell repertoires in cytomegalovirus infection. TCRdb itself ran the reads through MiXCR, one entry per CDR3 protein. Of hundreds of thousands of distinct CDR3 sequences in the sample, about 40% were seen once. Sequencing was carried out using PBMCs. These receptor sequences come from a human donor in good health (CMV status not recorded). Some clones in this sample may be carry-over from other donors' samples.

The chain links TRBV28 to TRBJ1-1, with D perhaps TRBD1 (5 bases). V shed 7 bases and J shed 5 bases, with 17 bases lying between them. Germline-derived CDR1 and CDR2 are MDHEN and SYDVKM. The CDR3 extends over 14 amino acids. The CDR3 protein is CASTTGGVGTEAFF. The CDR3 DNA reads TGTGCCAGCACCACAGGAGGGGTAGGGACTGAAGCTTTCTTT.

Only a few counts were recorded for this clonotype. V gene TRBV6-5 combines with J gene TRBJ2-1, with TRBD1 identical over 7 bases. Germline lookup yields CDR1 MNHEY and CDR2 SVGAGI. V lost 5 bases and J lost 4; bases outside the gene matches: 8. The CDR3 is 15 amino acids. The CDR3 here is CASSKISGQYNEQFF. CDR3 DNA: TGTGCCAGCAGTAAGATTTCGGGACAGTACAATGAGCAGTTCTTC.

This sequence joins TRBV28 and TRBJ2-7, with 7 nucleotides matching TRBD1. V was clipped by 3 bases and J by 7 bases; unmatched bases: 9. Germline V gene data show CDR1 as MDHEN and CDR2 as SYDVKM. CDR3 length: 14 amino acids. CDR3: CASSFPGQKEEQYF. The CDR3 nucleotides read TGTGCCAGCAGTTTCCCGGGACAGAAAGAGGAGCAGTACTTC.

Comments on this clonotype: This may come from a read error, since a much larger clone is one base off. No conserved phenylalanine or tryptophan is present at the end of the CDR3, so a read error is the likely explanation. V is TRBV7-9 and J is TRBJ2-7; D assignment may be TRBD1 or TRBD2 (5 bases each). Between the trimmed V and J ends, which lost 2 bases and 6 bases, there was a span of 11 bases. This CDR3 has 13 amino acids. Germline V gene lookup returns CDR1 SEHNR and CDR2 FQNEAQ (reference sequence). CDR3 sequence (DNA): TGTGCCAGCAGCTTAACAGGAGAGGGCGAGCAGTACTTA. As protein: CASSLTGEGEQYL.

This clonotype was seen only a few times. This sequence joins TRBV6-1 and TRBJ2-3; 12 positions match TRBD2. CDR3 length equals 17 residues. The V and J ends lost 8 bases and 2 bases, in that order; junction bases with no gene match: 11. The germline CDR1 and CDR2 sequences are MNHNS and SASEGT. The CDR3: CASSSGGAVVNTDTQYF. The CDR3 DNA reads as TGTGCCAGCTCTAGCGGGGGGGCCGTTGTCAACACAGATACGCAGTATTTT.

The V and J genes are TRBV6-1 and TRBJ2-5, with D possibly matching TRBD1 (5 bases). Trimming pared 3 bases from V and 2 bases from J, leaving 16 bases between. There are 16 residues in the CDR3. Germline CDR1 MNHNS, CDR2 SASEGT. DNA for the CDR3: TGTGCCAGCAGTGAGACAGTAGGCTGGATACAAGAGACCCAGTACTTC. Translation gives CASSETVGWIQETQYF.

J is TRBJ2-1 and V is TRBV6-2 or TRBV6-3, with 7 positions matching TRBD2. V lost 0 bases, J lost 9 bases, and 5 bases stayed unmatched. This CDR3 has 14 residues. The germline gives CDR1 MNHEY, CDR2 SVGEGT. The DNA of the CDR3 is TGTGCCAGCAGTTACTCAGCGGGGTTCTTTGAGCAGTTCTTC. Its protein product is CASSYSAGFFEQFF.

This clonotype has ten or more counts. This chain joins TRBV7-6 and TRBJ1-2; possibly TRBD1 for D (5 bases). The CDR3 consists of 13 residues. CDR1 and CDR2 from the germline V gene are SGHVS and FNYEAQ. The V gene lost 5 bases and the J gene lost 8 bases, with 15 bases spanning the gap. This CDR3 reads CASSPTRGLGYTF. DNA of the CDR3: TGTGCCAGCAGCCCAACGAGGGGATTGGGCTACACCTTC.

The chain carries TRBV5-6 and TRBJ1-2; possibly TRBD1 for D (6 bases). Germline assignment: CDR1 SGHDT and CDR2 YYEEEE. The CDR3 length is 15 residues. The V end was cut by 4 bases, the J end by 4 bases, with 17 bases between. CDR3 protein: CASSNRGHIGYGYTF. CDR3 sequence (DNA): TGTGCCAGCAGCAACCGGGGACATATCGGCTATGGCTACACCTTC. The complete variable domain, with remaining parts taken from reference TRBV5-6 and TRBJ1-2, reads DAGVTQSPTHLIKTRGQQVTLRCSPKSGHDTVSWYQQALGQGPQFIFQYYEEEERQRGNFPDRFSGHQFPNYSSELNVNALLLGDSALYLCASSNRGHIGYGYTFGSGTRLTVV.

The CDR3 protein is CASSLSPNQPQHF. In DNA, the CDR3 is TGTGCCAGCAGCTTAAGTCCCAATCAGCCCCAGCATTTT. The rearrangement uses TRBV7-9 and TRBJ1-5; no clear D. The germline V gene encodes CDR1 SEHNR and CDR2 FQNEAQ (reference sequence). V was clipped by 2 bases and J by 3 bases, with 5 bases between them. The CDR3 loop spans 13 amino acids.

V gene TRBV2 combines with J gene TRBJ1-2; D unresolved. This CDR3 comprises 13 residues. Trimming cost V 4 bases and J 5 bases, with 11 bases left between them. Germline V gives CDR1 SNHLY, CDR2 FYNNEI. The chain's CDR3 is CASSAMDLYGYTF. The CDR3 bases are TGTGCCAGCAGTGCGATGGACCTATATGGCTACACCTTC.

V gene TRBV24-1 combines with J gene TRBJ2-1; weak D call: TRBD2 (5 bases). V lost 7 bases and J lost 0, with 9 bases in between. The CDR3 covers 14 residues. Germline V CDR1 and CDR2: KGHDR, SFDVKD. The CDR3 loop is CATRPGSSYNEQFF. As DNA, the CDR3 is TGTGCCACCAGGCCGGGGAGCTCCTACAATGAGCAGTTCTTC.

The rearrangement links TRBV7-3 to TRBJ2-7, with a possible D match to TRBD2 (6 bases). Trimming removed 1 base from V and 3 bases from J, with 13 bases in between. The CDR3 length is 15 residues. Germline V gives CDR1 SGHTA, CDR2 FQGTGA. The CDR3 protein is CASSLIGGADYEQYF. The CDR3 DNA follows: TGTGCCAGCAGCTTAATTGGCGGGGCCGACTACGAGCAGTACTTC.

The chain couples TRBV29-1 to TRBJ1-4; 10 bases line up with TRBD1. The CDR3 consists of 15 residues. Germline CDR1 is SQVTM and CDR2 is ANQGSEA. Trimming took 6 bases from V and 3 from J; bases not matched to a gene: 7. The CDR3 loop reads CSVHDGTGANEKLFF. The DNA of the CDR3 is TGCAGCGTCCACGATGGGACAGGGGCTAATGAAAAACTGTTTTTT.

The chain combines TRBV28 with TRBJ1-1; D is ambiguous. Germline CDR1 MDHEN, CDR2 SYDVKM. The CDR3 runs 13 residues. Trimming removed 4 bases from V and 0 bases from J, with 6 bases in between. CDR3: CASSSAMNTEAFF. CDR3 coding DNA: TGTGCCAGCAGTTCGGCCATGAACACTGAAGCTTTCTTT.

This clonotype turned up a few times. CDR3 in amino acids: CASSTAGTGNTEAFF. The CDR3, as DNA: TGTGCCAGCAGTACCGCCGGGACAGGGAACACTGAAGCTTTCTTT. The chain is built from TRBV28 and TRBJ1-1, with 8 bases that match TRBD1. This CDR3 contains 15 residues. With 5 bases clipped from V and 1 base from J, the junction kept 6 bases outside the gene matches. Germline V gene data show CDR1 as MDHEN and CDR2 as SYDVKM.

The chain joins TRBV29-1 to TRBJ1-1, with a tentative D call TRBD1 (5 bases). Trimming removed 4 bases at V and 1 base at J, with 19 bases between. CDR1 is SQVTM, CDR2 ANQGSEA, per germline. The CDR3 runs to 16 residues. The CDR3 loop is CSVVSPRFGGNTEAFF. The CDR3 DNA reads TGCAGCGTTGTGTCCCCCCGTTTTGGGGGGAACACTGAAGCTTTCTTT.

The V call is TRBV12-3 or TRBV12-4, the J call TRBJ2-1; no reliable D call. V lost 3 bases, J lost 2 bases, and 11 bases lay in between. The CDR3 has 15 amino acids. Here the CDR3 reads CASSFWVLPYNEQFF. The CDR3 DNA reads TGTGCCAGCAGTTTTTGGGTTCTTCCCTACAATGAGCAGTTCTTC.

This clonotype was recorded a few times. The chain joins TRBV10-3 to TRBJ1-6; D ambiguous. Germline CDR1 and CDR2: ENHRY and SYGVKD. V dropped 3 bases and J dropped 3 bases, with 12 bases sitting between them. This CDR3 comprises 16 residues. This CDR3 reads CAISDSRLDYNSPLHF. The CDR3 coding sequence is TGTGCCATCAGTGATTCCCGACTAGACTATAATTCACCCCTCCACTTT.

The CDR3 loop is CASSPRGTSGRRGEQYF. CDR3 nucleotides: TGTGCCAGCAGCCCCAGAGGGACTAGCGGGAGAAGGGGGGAGCAGTACTTC. The rearrangement joins TRBV7-8 to TRBJ2-7, with TRBD2 identical over 14 bases. The CDR3 is 17 residues long. CDR1 is SGHVS and CDR2 is FQNEAQ in the germline V gene. V lost 5 bases, J lost 7 bases, and 13 bases stayed unmatched.

This clonotype was seen a few times. This chain uses TRBV6-5 with TRBJ1-5; no clear D gene. This CDR3 comprises 15 residues. V shed 6 bases and J shed 2 bases, with 14 bases lying between them. Germline CDR1 MNHEY, CDR2 SVGAGI. CDR3 in amino acids: CASSSTWGGNQPQHF. In DNA form, the CDR3 reads TGTGCCAGCAGCTCTACCTGGGGAGGCAATCAGCCCCAGCATTTT.

This clonotype was counted a few times. V gene TRBV29-1 combines with J gene TRBJ2-7; either TRBD1 or TRBD2 may fit D (5 bases each). This CDR3 contains 11 residues. Germline V gene data show CDR1 as SQVTM and CDR2 as ANQGSEA. V lost 5 bases, J lost 7 bases, and 12 bases lay in between. The CDR3 spells CSVLRGEEQYF. CDR3 nucleotides: TGCAGCGTTCTGAGGGGTGAAGAGCAGTACTTC.

The chain recombines TRBV2 with TRBJ2-1; 7 nucleotides match TRBD2. The V gene end was trimmed by 5 bases and the J gene end by 3 bases; junction bases not matched to a gene: 7. CDR3 length: 15 amino acids. CDR1 and CDR2 (germline): SNHLY, FYNNEI. The CDR3 here is CASSSSGEFYNEQFF. CDR3 nucleotides: TGTGCCAGCAGTTCGAGCGGGGAGTTCTACAATGAGCAGTTCTTC.

The chain's CDR3 is CASSYAGTAQETQYF. The CDR3 region has the DNA TGTGCCAGCAGCTACGCGGGGACGGCACAAGAGACCCAGTACTTC. J is TRBJ2-5 and V is TRBV12-3 or TRBV12-4; a weak D match, TRBD2 (6 bases). The CDR3 loop spans 15 amino acids. Trimming removed 6 bases at V and 2 bases at J, with 16 bases between.

The rearrangement uses TRBV6-1 and TRBJ2-7; D is unclear. CDR3 length: 11 amino acids. Trimming took off 8 bases at V and 3 bases at J, with 8 bases between the two ends. The germline V gene encodes CDR1 MNHNS and CDR2 SASEGT. The CDR3 DNA is TGTGCCAGCTACAGCGTCTACGAGCAGTACTTC. As protein: CASYSVYEQYF.

V gene TRBV6-1 combines with J gene TRBJ1-4; 9 bases line up with TRBD1. Germline CDR1 MNHNS, CDR2 SASEGT. The CDR3 runs 15 residues. The V gene end was trimmed by 6 bases and the J gene end by 4 bases; junction bases not matched to a gene: 6. The CDR3 DNA reads TGTGCCAGCAGGACAACAGGGGGCTTTAATGAAAAACTGTTTTTT. Its protein is CASRTTGGFNEKLFF.

The chain is built from TRBV7-4 and TRBJ1-5; tentative D call: TRBD1 (5 bases). CDR1 and CDR2 (germline): SGHVT, SQSDAQ. V lost 1 base to trimming and J lost 7 bases, with 8 bases between them. This CDR3 is built from 13 residues. The CDR3 protein is CASSLEGKQPQHF. CDR3 nucleotide sequence: TGTGCCAGCAGCTTAGAGGGGAAACAGCCCCAGCATTTT.